Listed below are T cell receptor beta chains from one sample, sequenced in a study of T cell responses to AZD1222 COVID-19 vaccine. The protocol was immunoSEQ multiplex PCR, while the TCRdb copy is restricted to in-frame clones and leaves out a portion. Among fewer than 45,000 clones, 85% to 90% were seen once, and the ten largest hold 5.5% to 7%. Here the sequenced sample was peripheral blood, taken on day 0 of AZD1222 vaccination. The receptors originated from an adult in good health. The conserved cysteine and the conserved F or W are not part of the CDR3 here. A row's size may be missing; if present it is once, few, many or a size class.

v_gene: TRBV9
abundance: NA
j_gene: TRBJ2-7
CDR3aa: ASSVDEGIYEQY

v_gene: TRBV5-8
abundance: NA
j_gene: TRBJ2-5
CDR3aa: ASNPRVLQETQY

v_gene: TRBV6-4
abundance: once
j_gene: TRBJ1-6
CDR3aa: ASSAGTDNSPLH

v_gene: TRBV5-6
abundance: NA
j_gene: TRBJ2-5
CDR3aa: ASSLTPGPAMETQY

v_gene: TRBV19
abundance: NA
j_gene: TRBJ2-2
CDR3aa: ASSIRLAGDDTGELF

v_gene: TRBV6-1
abundance: few
j_gene: TRBJ1-5
CDR3aa: ASSEIGGSGNQPQH

v_gene: TRBV5-1
abundance: once
j_gene: TRBJ1-2
CDR3aa: ASSYLDSNYGYT

v_gene: TRBV3-1/TRBV3-2
abundance: NA
j_gene: TRBJ1-6
CDR3aa: ASSQRNRLVSPLH

v_gene: TRBV28
abundance: NA
j_gene: TRBJ2-2
CDR3aa: ATSPGFTGELF

v_gene: TRBV4-1
abundance: NA
j_gene: TRBJ2-3
CDR3aa: ASSQESYGAGTDTQY

v_gene: TRBV25-1
abundance: NA
j_gene: TRBJ1-6
CDR3aa: ASSELGVLDNSPLH

v_gene: TRBV6-2/TRBV6-3
abundance: NA
j_gene: TRBJ2-3
CDR3aa: ASSRQGRGLAGVPDTQY

v_gene: TRBV4-2
abundance: NA
j_gene: TRBJ2-7
CDR3aa: ASSPRVLDSYEQY

v_gene: TRBV10-2
abundance: once
j_gene: TRBJ1-3
CDR3aa: ASSGIGDPPRNTIY

v_gene: TRBV19
abundance: NA
j_gene: TRBJ1-1
CDR3aa: ASSQDGTTLGNTEAF

v_gene: TRBV28
abundance: few
j_gene: TRBJ1-2
CDR3aa: ASSPPVSPHGYT

v_gene: TRBV7-9
abundance: once
j_gene: TRBJ2-2
CDR3aa: ASSLGNTGELF

v_gene: TRBV25-1
abundance: medium-sized
j_gene: TRBJ1-1
CDR3aa: ASSDFSTEAF

v_gene: TRBV5-5
abundance: NA
j_gene: TRBJ1-2
CDR3aa: ASRQEGVAYGYT

v_gene: TRBV5-6
abundance: NA
j_gene: TRBJ2-2
CDR3aa: ASSLALTGELF

v_gene: TRBV14
abundance: NA
j_gene: TRBJ2-7
CDR3aa: ASSHVGEQY

v_gene: TRBV2
abundance: once
j_gene: TRBJ2-1
CDR3aa: ASSEWGHGGNNEQF

v_gene: TRBV11-2
abundance: NA
j_gene: TRBJ1-5
CDR3aa: ASSVQVNQPQH

v_gene: TRBV10-1
abundance: NA
j_gene: TRBJ2-7
CDR3aa: ASSSHSEASYEQY

v_gene: TRBV5-4
abundance: NA
j_gene: TRBJ2-5
CDR3aa: ASSPDGGGARETQY

v_gene: TRBV7-2
abundance: NA
j_gene: TRBJ2-4
CDR3aa: ASSFWGIAKNIQY

v_gene: TRBV24-1
abundance: NA
j_gene: TRBJ2-1
CDR3aa: ATSAHGTSGRNEQF

v_gene: TRBV9
abundance: NA
j_gene: TRBJ1-4
CDR3aa: ASSSRTGNEKLF

v_gene: TRBV19
abundance: NA
j_gene: TRBJ1-5
CDR3aa: ASTPARGLSNQPQH

v_gene: TRBV4-1
abundance: NA
j_gene: TRBJ1-2
CDR3aa: ASSQDGHASYGYT

v_gene: TRBV5-1
abundance: NA
j_gene: TRBJ2-1
CDR3aa: ASSGPPSGGGPYNEQF

v_gene: TRBV7-3
abundance: NA
j_gene: TRBJ2-5
CDR3aa: ASSLRGTGEETQY

v_gene: TRBV27
abundance: few
j_gene: TRBJ2-7
CDR3aa: ASSLAGSSYEQY

v_gene: TRBV27
abundance: NA
j_gene: TRBJ1-6
CDR3aa: ASSRTVSLSPLH

v_gene: TRBV7-9
abundance: NA
j_gene: TRBJ1-2
CDR3aa: ASSRDANYGYT

v_gene: TRBV29-1
abundance: NA
j_gene: TRBJ1-2
CDR3aa: SVDGSGYT

v_gene: TRBV5-1
abundance: NA
j_gene: TRBJ2-3
CDR3aa: ASSSGLAGGFNTQY

v_gene: TRBV28
abundance: NA
j_gene: TRBJ2-7
CDR3aa: ASRDYRGGSYEQY

v_gene: TRBV27
abundance: NA
j_gene: TRBJ2-5
CDR3aa: ASRLSTQETQY

v_gene: TRBV2
abundance: once
j_gene: TRBJ2-7
CDR3aa: ASFRGRVLEQY

v_gene: TRBV3-1/TRBV3-2
abundance: NA
j_gene: TRBJ2-1
CDR3aa: ASSQDPGGGAVNEQF

v_gene: TRBV7-8
abundance: NA
j_gene: TRBJ1-1
CDR3aa: ASSFPGGSNTEAF

v_gene: TRBV19
abundance: NA
j_gene: TRBJ2-1
CDR3aa: ASSILGGTGAYNEQF

v_gene: TRBV5-1
abundance: NA
j_gene: TRBJ2-2
CDR3aa: ASSSRLAGITGELF

v_gene: TRBV4-3
abundance: few
j_gene: TRBJ1-2
CDR3aa: ASSQGRHGYT

v_gene: TRBV11-3
abundance: once
j_gene: TRBJ2-3
CDR3aa: ASSSTDKEGDTQY

v_gene: TRBV27
abundance: NA
j_gene: TRBJ2-5
CDR3aa: ASSSPRVGYQETQY